Below, one T cell receptor (beta chain) is given with its context. Its antigen remains unknown. V was trimmed by 3 bases and J by 7 bases, leaving 13 bases between them. The CDR3 covers 13 residues. In germline, CDR1 is DFQATT, CDR2 SNEGSKA (reference sequence). The method was immunoSEQ multiplex PCR; TCRdb's version includes in-frame clones alone and lacks a portion of them. The sample shows about 55,000 clones, 70% to 90% of them seen only once. This record comes from a study of T cell responses to AZD1222 COVID-19 vaccine. Study at large: Whether given at about 4 or about 12 weeks, second doses were pooled.

Study-wide points: Dominant CD4 TCR responses targeted spike regions 160-218 and 743-854. Unmutated variant regions reportedly attract nearly half of all spike-specific TCRs. Elevations in Spike-specific TCR breadth and depth followed administration of two AZD1222 doses.

The receptor's source is an adult in good health. The material was peripheral blood, obtained on day 0 of AZD1222 vaccination. The chain links TRBV20-1 to TRBJ2-1; D perhaps matches TRBD2 (6 bases). CDR3 residues: CSASPGRGNEQFF. The CDR3 nucleotides are TGCAGTGCTAGTCCGGGACGGGGGAATGAGCAGTTCTTC.